A single T cell receptor beta chain is shown here with its context. What it recognizes is unknown. The source of the sample is a study of a mutant IDH1 vaccine in newly diagnosed glioma. Study at large: The initiation of vaccination occurred 4-6 weeks after radiotherapy alone, or with temozolomide cycles. Broader study findings: Apparently unrelated to pseudoprogression were changes in the top peripheral T cell clonotypes.

Germline lookup yields CDR1 MNHEY and CDR2 SMNVEV (reference sequence). This CDR3 has 15 amino acids. J gave up 4 bases and V 7 bases, and 10 bases lay outside the gene matches. The data were produced by immunoSEQ multiplex PCR, yet TCRdb's version contains in-frame clones alone and is incomplete. Among tens of thousands of clones, 80% to 85% were seen once, and the ten largest hold about 4%. Time point in this sample: week 47, end of study. Vaccination used 300 ug of mutant IDH1 20-mer peptide per dose, with topical imiquimod. Eight vaccinations were given in weeks 1, 3, 5, 7, 11, 15, 19 and 23. The chain recombines TRBV27 with TRBJ2-1, with TRBD1 identical over 7 bases. The clonotype comes from a man aged 30-40 years with glioma. This specimen was PBMCs, taken from a glioma patient whose treatment included an IDH1 peptide vaccine. The CDR3 sequence is CASNSAGTDYNEQFF. In DNA, the CDR3 is TGTGCCAGCAATAGCGCCGGGACAGATTACAATGAGCAGTTCTTC.